Listed below are T cell receptor beta chains from one sample, sequenced in a study of T cell clonotyping in hematopoietic cell transplantation. This table comes from immunoSEQ multiplex PCR, and its TCRdb copy is limited to in-frame clones, with some not included. The sample has more than 2,500 clones; around 95% are singletons. Sequenced here: peripheral blood mononuclear cells, sampled before stem cell transplant. The receptors were sampled from a woman aged 45-65 years with chronic myeloid leukemia. Some clones in this sample may be carry-over from other donors' samples. Each CDR3 is given with its conserved first and last residue. The order of the fields is clone size, V gene, D gene, J gene, CDR3 DNA, CDR3 protein. D genes are given only for firm matches. Clone size is stated in some rows and not others, as once, few, many or a class when expanded.

clone_size: -; v_call: TRBV30; d_call: TRBD1; j_call: TRBJ2-1; cdr3_nt: TGTGCCTGGAGCATTAGGGACAGGGCAGGTGAGCAGTTCTTC; cdr3_aa: CAWSIRDRAGEQFF
clone_size: -; v_call: TRBV6-5; d_call: -; j_call: TRBJ1-5; cdr3_nt: TGTGCCAGCAGTTTAGCCAGGGTCAATCAGCCCCAGCATTTT; cdr3_aa: CASSLARVNQPQHF
clone_size: -; v_call: TRBV5-1; d_call: -; j_call: TRBJ2-6; cdr3_nt: TGCGCCAGCAGCTTGGCCCCCAACTCTGGGGCCAACGTCCTGACTTTC; cdr3_aa: CASSLAPNSGANVLTF
clone_size: -; v_call: TRBV29-1; d_call: -; j_call: TRBJ1-1; cdr3_nt: TGCAGCGTCAGAACGAACACTGAAGCTTTCTTT; cdr3_aa: CSVRTNTEAFF
clone_size: -; v_call: TRBV5-6; d_call: -; j_call: TRBJ2-7; cdr3_nt: TGTGCCAGCAGGATAGGGAGCGGGGAGCAGTACTTC; cdr3_aa: CASRIGSGEQYF
clone_size: -; v_call: TRBV5-4; d_call: TRBD2; j_call: TRBJ2-3; cdr3_nt: TGTGCCAGCAGCCCTGGGTTCGGGGGGTCGGCAGATACGCAGTATTTT; cdr3_aa: CASSPGFGGSADTQYF
clone_size: -; v_call: TRBV6-1; d_call: TRBD2; j_call: TRBJ2-7; cdr3_nt: TGTGCCAGCAGTGAATCTAGCGGGAGCTCCTACGAGCAGTACTTC; cdr3_aa: CASSESSGSSYEQYF
clone_size: once; v_call: TRBV9; d_call: -; j_call: TRBJ2-3; cdr3_nt: TGTGCCAGCAGCTACCAGGGAAGAGATACGCAGTATTTT; cdr3_aa: CASSYQGRDTQYF
clone_size: -; v_call: TRBV6-4; d_call: -; j_call: TRBJ1-6; cdr3_nt: TGTGCCAGCAGTGACAGGGATAATTCACCCCTCCACTTT; cdr3_aa: CASSDRDNSPLHF
clone_size: -; v_call: TRBV7-9; d_call: -; j_call: TRBJ1-6; cdr3_nt: TGTGCCAGCAGCTTGGGACCGGGTAATTCACCCCTCCACTTT; cdr3_aa: CASSLGPGNSPLHF
clone_size: -; v_call: TRBV5-1; d_call: -; j_call: TRBJ2-1; cdr3_nt: TGCGCCAGCAGCCCTCAGGTGGAGAATGAGCAGTTCTTC; cdr3_aa: CASSPQVENEQFF
clone_size: -; v_call: TRBV4-3; d_call: -; j_call: TRBJ2-7; cdr3_nt: TGCGCCAGCAGCCAAGAGCTGGTTAGGCGGGGGCTTACACCCTCCGAGCAGTACTTC; cdr3_aa: CASSQELVRRGLTPSEQYF
clone_size: -; v_call: TRBV7-3; d_call: -; j_call: TRBJ1-5; cdr3_nt: TGTGTAACGGAGGGGCCCCAGCATTTT; cdr3_aa: CVTEGPQHF
clone_size: once; v_call: TRBV7-2; d_call: -; j_call: TRBJ1-6; cdr3_nt: TGTGCCAGCAGCTTAGAGGGGAATTTAGGCAATTCACCCCTCCACTTT; cdr3_aa: CASSLEGNLGNSPLHF
clone_size: -; v_call: TRBV30; d_call: -; j_call: TRBJ2-5; cdr3_nt: TGTGCCTGGAGCCTTCGGGGAAGGACCCAGTACTTC; cdr3_aa: CAWSLRGRTQYF
clone_size: -; v_call: TRBV28; d_call: -; j_call: TRBJ1-6; cdr3_nt: TGTGCCAGCATGAAACAGGGTATTTTGTCACCCCTCCACTTT; cdr3_aa: CASMKQGILSPLHF
clone_size: -; v_call: TRBV4-1; d_call: -; j_call: TRBJ1-5; cdr3_nt: TGCGCCAGCAGCCAAGATTGGGGGAATCAGCCCCAGCATTTT; cdr3_aa: CASSQDWGNQPQHF
clone_size: -; v_call: TRBV6-5; d_call: -; j_call: TRBJ1-4; cdr3_nt: TGTGCCAGCAGTACCAGGGTTTACGAAAAACTGTTTTTT; cdr3_aa: CASSTRVYEKLFF
clone_size: -; v_call: TRBV5-1; d_call: TRBD2; j_call: TRBJ2-5; cdr3_nt: TGCGCCAGCAGCCGGGGAGGGGCCGGACAAGAGACCCAGTACTTC; cdr3_aa: CASSRGGAGQETQYF
clone_size: -; v_call: TRBV2; d_call: TRBD1; j_call: TRBJ2-3; cdr3_nt: TGTGCCAGCAGCGAGGGACAGGGATTGAAGGCCGCAGATACGCAGTATTTT; cdr3_aa: CASSEGQGLKAADTQYF
clone_size: -; v_call: TRBV28; d_call: -; j_call: TRBJ2-1; cdr3_nt: TGTGCCAGCGGGACTGGGCTGAATGAGCAGTTCTTC; cdr3_aa: CASGTGLNEQFF
clone_size: -; v_call: TRBV19; d_call: TRBD1; j_call: TRBJ2-5; cdr3_nt: TGTGCCAGTAGTATTAACAGGGGCGAAGAGACCCAGTACTTC; cdr3_aa: CASSINRGEETQYF
clone_size: -; v_call: TRBV18; d_call: TRBD1; j_call: TRBJ2-5; cdr3_nt: TGTGCCAGCTCACCAGCGTGGGACAGGTGGTCTGAAGAGACCCAGTACTTC; cdr3_aa: CASSPAWDRWSEETQYF
clone_size: -; v_call: TRBV5-1; d_call: -; j_call: TRBJ1-5; cdr3_nt: TGCGCCAGCAGCTTGGGGGGGGCAGAGCAGCCCCAGCATTTT; cdr3_aa: CASSLGGAEQPQHF
clone_size: -; v_call: TRBV15; d_call: -; j_call: TRBJ1-2; cdr3_nt: TGTGCCACCAGCCTTTCCGGGACTGCGGATGGCTACACCTTC; cdr3_aa: CATSLSGTADGYTF
clone_size: -; v_call: TRBV4-1; d_call: -; j_call: TRBJ2-1; cdr3_nt: TGCGCCAGCAGCCCGCCACTACTTCTCAATGAGCAGTTCTTC; cdr3_aa: CASSPPLLLNEQFF
clone_size: once; v_call: TRBV6-6; d_call: -; j_call: TRBJ1-5; cdr3_nt: TGTGCCAGCAGTTCTACGGGGGCTAATCAGCCCCAGCATTTT; cdr3_aa: CASSSTGANQPQHF
clone_size: -; v_call: TRBV18; d_call: -; j_call: TRBJ2-5; cdr3_nt: TGTGCCAGCTCCGCGTGGGGTCGCCAAGAGACCCAGTACTTC; cdr3_aa: CASSAWGRQETQYF
clone_size: -; v_call: TRBV28; d_call: -; j_call: TRBJ1-5; cdr3_nt: TGTGCCAGCAGTTTAGCTACTCAGCCCCAGCATTTT; cdr3_aa: CASSLATQPQHF
clone_size: -; v_call: TRBV4-3; d_call: TRBD1; j_call: TRBJ1-6; cdr3_nt: TGCGCCAGCAGCCAGGGGGGCACAGGGGTGGATTCACCCCTCCACTTT; cdr3_aa: CASSQGGTGVDSPLHF
clone_size: -; v_call: TRBV7-9; d_call: TRBD1; j_call: TRBJ2-7; cdr3_nt: TGTGCCAGCAGACCCGAAAAGGGGACAGGGGGTTTCGTTCCGATCTTC; cdr3_aa: CASRPEKGTGGFVPIF
clone_size: -; v_call: TRBV28; d_call: -; j_call: TRBJ2-7; cdr3_nt: TGTGCCAGCAGTCTGGACATGGACGAGCAGTACTTC; cdr3_aa: CASSLDMDEQYF
clone_size: -; v_call: TRBV28; d_call: TRBD1; j_call: TRBJ2-1; cdr3_nt: TGTGCCAGCAGTTACCTTCGACAGGGGGCGGGTAACAATGAGCAGTTCTTC; cdr3_aa: CASSYLRQGAGNNEQFF
clone_size: -; v_call: TRBV7-2; d_call: TRBD1; j_call: TRBJ2-1; cdr3_nt: TGTGCCAGCAGGGAGAGGCGGACAGGGGTGAGGACATACAATGAGCAGTTCTTC; cdr3_aa: CASRERRTGVRTYNEQFF
clone_size: -; v_call: TRBV29-1; d_call: TRBD1; j_call: TRBJ2-7; cdr3_nt: TGCAGCGTTGAAGGTTTAGTAACCGGGACAGGGGGGTACGAGCAGTACTTC; cdr3_aa: CSVEGLVTGTGGYEQYF
clone_size: -; v_call: TRBV18; d_call: -; j_call: TRBJ1-1; cdr3_nt: TGTGCCAGCTCACCTCAGCCTACATCAGTGAACACTGAAGCTTTCTTT; cdr3_aa: CASSPQPTSVNTEAFF
clone_size: -; v_call: TRBV19; d_call: TRBD1; j_call: TRBJ2-5; cdr3_nt: TGTGCCAGTAGTACACAACAGGGGGCAACGGAGACCCAGTACTTC; cdr3_aa: CASSTQQGATETQYF
clone_size: -; v_call: TRBV6-4; d_call: -; j_call: TRBJ2-7; cdr3_nt: TGTGCCAGCAGGGAGTCCCCGCCCCGACCGCGGCGGAGGCTTACCTACGAGCAGTACTTC; cdr3_aa: CASRESPPRPRRRLTYEQYF
clone_size: -; v_call: TRBV30; d_call: -; j_call: TRBJ2-5; cdr3_nt: TGTGCCTGGAGCCCCGGCATAGAGGAGACCCAGTACTTC; cdr3_aa: CAWSPGIEETQYF
clone_size: -; v_call: TRBV5-5; d_call: TRBD1; j_call: TRBJ1-2; cdr3_nt: TGTGCCAGCAGAAGCCGCGGGACAGGGTCCTATGGCTACACCTTC; cdr3_aa: CASRSRGTGSYGYTF
clone_size: -; v_call: TRBV7-9; d_call: TRBD2; j_call: TRBJ2-7; cdr3_nt: TGTGCCAGCAGCTTAAGGACTAGCGGGAGGGAGGAGCAGTACTTC; cdr3_aa: CASSLRTSGREEQYF
clone_size: -; v_call: TRBV5-1; d_call: -; j_call: TRBJ1-2; cdr3_nt: TGCGCCAGCAGCTTGGATACGGAGGGATTGGGCTACACCTTC; cdr3_aa: CASSLDTEGLGYTF
clone_size: once; v_call: TRBV28; d_call: -; j_call: TRBJ2-7; cdr3_nt: TGTGCCAGCAGCCAGGACGGCTACGAGCAGTACTTC; cdr3_aa: CASSQDGYEQYF
clone_size: few; v_call: TRBV18; d_call: -; j_call: TRBJ2-7; cdr3_nt: TGTGCCAGCTCACCAACACCAATGGGCAGGGGCTACGAGCAGTACTTC; cdr3_aa: CASSPTPMGRGYEQYF
clone_size: -; v_call: TRBV7-2; d_call: -; j_call: TRBJ1-5; cdr3_nt: TGTGCCAGCAGCTCCCGGGCCCTTAGGGGACAGCCCCAGCATTTT; cdr3_aa: CASSSRALRGQPQHF
clone_size: -; v_call: TRBV2; d_call: -; j_call: TRBJ2-7; cdr3_nt: TGTGCCAGCAGTCAGTTCTACGAGCAGTACTTC; cdr3_aa: CASSQFYEQYF
clone_size: -; v_call: TRBV2; d_call: -; j_call: TRBJ1-2; cdr3_nt: TGTGCCCTAAGCGGGAACGGTGGCTACACCTTC; cdr3_aa: CALSGNGGYTF
clone_size: -; v_call: TRBV18; d_call: -; j_call: TRBJ1-2; cdr3_nt: TGTGCCAGCTCACCACCTTCCGGGGCCCCGGGAAACACCTTC; cdr3_aa: CASSPPSGAPGNTF
clone_size: -; v_call: TRBV7-9; d_call: -; j_call: TRBJ1-1; cdr3_nt: TGTGCCAGCAGCTTAGAGGCGGGGGCAGCTGAAGCTTTCTTT; cdr3_aa: CASSLEAGAAEAFF
clone_size: -; v_call: TRBV6-6; d_call: TRBD1; j_call: TRBJ2-1; cdr3_nt: TGTGCCAGCAGTTCCGCCGGGACAGGGACCAATGAGCAGTTCTTC; cdr3_aa: CASSSAGTGTNEQFF
clone_size: -; v_call: TRBV7-9; d_call: TRBD1; j_call: TRBJ1-2; cdr3_nt: TGTGCCAGCAGCCTCAGGACAGGGAGGAACTATGGCTACACCTTC; cdr3_aa: CASSLRTGRNYGYTF
clone_size: -; v_call: TRBV28; d_call: TRBD1; j_call: TRBJ2-7; cdr3_nt: TGTGCCAGCAGTCTTGACAGGGGGTCTGCCTACGAGCAGTACTTC; cdr3_aa: CASSLDRGSAYEQYF
clone_size: -; v_call: TRBV29-1; d_call: TRBD2; j_call: TRBJ2-3; cdr3_nt: TGCAGCGTGCGAACTAGCGGGTACGGCACAGATACGCAGTATTTT; cdr3_aa: CSVRTSGYGTDTQYF
clone_size: once; v_call: TRBV27; d_call: -; j_call: TRBJ1-1; cdr3_nt: TGTGCCAGCAGTAACCCCCTCACTGAAGCTTTCTTT; cdr3_aa: CASSNPLTEAFF
clone_size: -; v_call: TRBV4-1; d_call: -; j_call: TRBJ2-7; cdr3_nt: TGCGCCAGCAGCCCCCCCTTAGCAGGAGAGCAGTACTTC; cdr3_aa: CASSPPLAGEQYF
clone_size: -; v_call: TRBV2; d_call: TRBD1; j_call: TRBJ2-3; cdr3_nt: TGTGCCAGCAGTGATGACAGGGAAGCCTCGGATACGCAGTATTTT; cdr3_aa: CASSDDREASDTQYF